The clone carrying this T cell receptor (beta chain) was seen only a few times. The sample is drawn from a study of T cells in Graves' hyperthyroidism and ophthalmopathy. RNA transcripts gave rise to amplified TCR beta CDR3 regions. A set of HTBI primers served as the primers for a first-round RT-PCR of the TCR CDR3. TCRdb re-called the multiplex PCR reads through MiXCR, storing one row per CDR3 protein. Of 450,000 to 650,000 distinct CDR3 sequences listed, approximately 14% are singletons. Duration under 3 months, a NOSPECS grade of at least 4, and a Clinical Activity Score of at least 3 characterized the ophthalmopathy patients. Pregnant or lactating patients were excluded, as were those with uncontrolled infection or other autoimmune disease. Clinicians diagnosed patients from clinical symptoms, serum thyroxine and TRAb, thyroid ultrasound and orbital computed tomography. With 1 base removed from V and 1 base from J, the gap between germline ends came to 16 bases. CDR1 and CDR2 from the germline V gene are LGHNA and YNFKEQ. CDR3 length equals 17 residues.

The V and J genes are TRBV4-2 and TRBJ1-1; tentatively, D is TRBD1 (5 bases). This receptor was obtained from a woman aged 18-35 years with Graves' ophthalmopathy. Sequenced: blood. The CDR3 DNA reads TGTGCCAGCAGCCAAGCGGTAAATCTGGGGGGGAACACTGAAGCTTTCTTT. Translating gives CASSQAVNLGGNTEAFF.